One sample yielded the 18 T cell receptor beta chains listed below, sequenced in a study of T and B cells in COVID-19 patients. BIOMED2 TRB-A/B primer pools were used in multiplex TRB PCR. TCRdb fed the multiplex PCR reads into MiXCR, producing one record per CDR3 protein. This sample has about 23,000 distinct CDR3 sequences, with roughly 29% found just once. Each TRB amplification used about 220-500 ng of genomic DNA from blood. Sequenced sample: blood. These receptors were collected from a human donor who had recovered from COVID-19.

The gene calls are TRBV29-1 and TRBJ1-1; a possible D gene is TRBD1 (6 bases). Trimming took off 4 bases at V and 4 bases at J, with 13 bases between the two ends. This CDR3 has 13 amino acids. Germline V gene lookup returns CDR1 SQVTM and CDR2 ANQGSEA. The CDR3 loop reads CSVGVGGPTEAFF. CDR3 nucleotides: TGCAGCGTTGGAGTTGGGGGGCCCACTGAAGCTTTCTTT.

This clonotype turned up a few times. The chain has TRBV27 and TRBJ2-1; tentatively, D is TRBD1 or TRBD2 (5 bases each). Germline V gene data show CDR1 as MNHEY and CDR2 as SMNVEV (reference sequence). This CDR3 region has 16 residues. V shed 6 bases and J shed 4 bases, with 19 bases lying between them. The DNA of the CDR3 is TGTGCCAGCAGAAGTTTAGGGGCCGGGGTATACAATGAGCAGTTCTTC. This sequence encodes CASRSLGAGVYNEQFF.

There are a few counts of this clonotype. This chain joins TRBV29-1 and TRBJ1-2; D is possibly TRBD1 (5 bases). With 4 bases removed from V and 4 bases from J, the gap between germline ends came to 19 bases. Germline V gene lookup returns CDR1 SQVTM and CDR2 ANQGSEA. This CDR3 is built from 15 residues. CDR3 bases: TGCAGCGTTGTGACCTCCGGGACCCTATCCTATGGCTACACCTTC. This sequence encodes CSVVTSGTLSYGYTF.

This clonotype was detected many times. The chain links TRBV19 to TRBJ1-5; maybe TRBD1 (5 bases). V was shortened by 4 bases and J by 3 bases, with 10 bases between the two germline ends. Germline lookup yields CDR1 LNHDA and CDR2 SQIVND (reference sequence). This CDR3 has 14 amino acids. The CDR3 DNA reads TGTGCCAGTAGTAGCAGGGTCACCAATCAGCCCCAGCATTTT. Residues: CASSSRVTNQPQHF.

The CDR3 here is CASSSPNTDTQYF. In DNA, the CDR3 is TGTGCCAGCAGCAGTCCTAACACAGATACGCAGTATTTT. This rearrangement joins TRBV7-2 to TRBJ2-3; D ambiguous. Germline CDR1 and CDR2: SGHTA and FQGNSA. CDR3 size: 13 residues. V lost 5 bases and J 2 bases, leaving 8 bases between the germline ends.

This clonotype has at least ten counts. The chain has TRBV6-5 and TRBJ2-6; D is possibly TRBD2 (5 bases). Between the trimmed V and J ends, which lost 4 bases and 1 base, there was a span of 11 bases. Germline V gene data show CDR1 as MNHEY and CDR2 as SVGAGI. The CDR3 consists of 16 residues. The CDR3 loop reads CASSFIEGSGANVLTF. The CDR3 DNA follows: TGTGCCAGCAGTTTCATAGAGGGTTCTGGGGCCAACGTCCTGACTTTC.

V is TRBV5-6 and J is TRBJ2-7; D tentatively fits TRBD1 or TRBD2 (5 bases each). V was cut by 4 bases and J by 2 bases, with 19 bases left in between. The germline V gene has CDR1 SGHDT and CDR2 YYEEEE. The CDR3 is 16 residues long. The CDR3 sequence: CASSGWGTTFPYEQYF. The CDR3 bases are TGTGCCAGCAGCGGATGGGGGACGACCTTCCCCTACGAGCAGTACTTC.

V usage is TRBV29-1 and J usage is TRBJ1-5, with 9 positions matching TRBD1. This CDR3 is built from 14 residues. With V trimmed by 3 bases and J by 4 bases, 4 bases remained unmatched. Germline loops: CDR1 SQVTM, CDR2 ANQGSEA. CDR3 DNA sequence: TGCAGCGTTGAGGTGGGGACAGGGAATCAGCCCCAGCATTTT. This translates into CSVEVGTGNQPQHF.

There are many counts of this clonotype. V is TRBV30 and J is TRBJ2-7, with a possible D match to TRBD2 (6 bases). With 0 bases removed from V and 4 bases from J, the gap between germline ends came to 13 bases. This CDR3 has 14 residues. Germline lookup yields CDR1 GTSNPN and CDR2 SVGIG (reference sequence). DNA for the CDR3: TGTGCCTGGAGTGTAGTTCGGGGGAGATACGAGCAGTACTTC. Its protein is CAWSVVRGRYEQYF. The complete variable domain, with remaining parts taken from reference TRBV30 and TRBJ2-7, reads SQTIHQWPATLVQPVGSPLSLECTVEGTSNPNLYWYRQAAGRGLQLLFYSVGIGQISSEVPQNLSASRPQDRQFILSSKKLLLSDSGFYLCAWSVVRGRYEQYFGPGTRLTVT.

A few counts support this clonotype. The gene calls are TRBV30 and TRBJ2-3, with TRBD2 matching 10 bases. The CDR3 spans 16 residues. With V trimmed by 3 bases and J by 0 bases, 6 bases remained unmatched. CDR1 and CDR2 from the germline V gene are GTSNPN and SVGIG (reference sequence). The chain's CDR3 is CAWSTGLAASTDTQYF. The CDR3 region has the DNA TGTGCCTGGAGCACCGGACTAGCGGCCAGCACAGATACGCAGTATTTT.

About this clonotype itself: A read error may be the cause here, since a much bigger clone is one base away. This chain's CDR3 is CGVEDQRLAGSEQYF. The CDR3 nucleotides read TGCGGCGTTGAAGATCAAAGGCTAGCGGGAAGCGAGCAGTACTTC. The J gene is TRBJ2-7, the V gene TRBV29-1, with TRBD2 matching over 9 bases. Germline loops: CDR1 SQVTM, CDR2 ANQGSEA. The CDR3 has 15 amino acids.

The rearrangement uses TRBV7-6 and TRBJ2-7; possibly TRBD1 or TRBD2 for D (6 bases each). Trimming removed 1 base at V and 6 bases at J, with 10 bases between. Per germline, CDR1 SGHVS and CDR2 FNYEAQ. The CDR3 is 13 residues long. CDR3 protein: CASSLGGASEQYF. The DNA of the CDR3 is TGTGCCAGCAGCTTAGGGGGGGCATCCGAGCAGTACTTC.

V usage is TRBV19 and J usage is TRBJ2-4; 7 nucleotides agree with TRBD2. The CDR3 extends over 14 amino acids. The germline CDR1 and CDR2 sequences are LNHDA and SQIVND (reference sequence). With 5 bases clipped from V and 7 bases from J, the junction kept 8 bases outside the gene matches. The CDR3 bases are TGTGCCAGTAGTGTGGCGTTAGCGGGTAACATTCAGTACTTC. Its protein product is CASSVALAGNIQYF.

There are a few counts of this clonotype. The V gene is TRBV5-6, the J gene TRBJ2-5, with TRBD2 matching over 11 bases. The CDR3 spans 15 residues. V lost 7 bases to trimming and J lost 5 bases; unmatched junction nucleotides: 10. From germline, CDR1 is SGHDT and CDR2 YYEEEE. The chain's CDR3 is CASGASGGPRETQYF. As DNA, the CDR3 is TGTGCCAGCGGGGCTAGCGGGGGGCCACGGGAGACCCAGTACTTC.

The V and J genes are TRBV5-1 and TRBJ2-5; D is possibly TRBD1 (6 bases). CDR1 and CDR2 (germline): SGHRS, YFSETQ. This CDR3 is built from 12 residues. The V end was cut by 5 bases, the J end by 3 bases, with 8 bases between. This chain's CDR3 is CASRGDKETQYF. CDR3 DNA sequence: TGCGCCAGCAGGGGGGACAAAGAGACCCAGTACTTC.

The V call is TRBV5-6, the J call TRBJ1-2; D ambiguous. CDR1 and CDR2 (germline): SGHDT, YYEEEE. This CDR3 region has 12 residues. Trimming left V 2 bases short and J 3 bases short, with 5 bases between. CDR3 loop: CASSFRDYGYTF. In DNA, the CDR3 is TGTGCCAGCAGCTTTCGGGACTATGGCTACACCTTC. The full variable domain, rest sourced from reference TRBV5-6 and TRBJ1-2, is DAGVTQSPTHLIKTRGQQVTLRCSPKSGHDTVSWYQQALGQGPQFIFQYYEEEERQRGNFPDRFSGHQFPNYSSELNVNALLLGDSALYLCASSFRDYGYTFGSGTRLTVV.

This chain joins TRBV5-4 and TRBJ1-3; 8 positions match TRBD1. The length of the CDR3 is 16 residues. CDR1 is SGHNT, CDR2 YYREEE, per germline (reference sequence). Losses at the gene ends were 6 bases for V and 0 bases for J; bases not matched to a gene: 8. CDR3: CASTKGQGGSGNTIYF. DNA of the CDR3: TGTGCCAGCACCAAAGGACAGGGAGGCTCTGGAAACACCATATATTTT.

This chain links TRBV11-1 with TRBJ1-2, with D possibly being TRBD1 (6 bases). Per the germline V gene, CDR1 is SGHAT and CDR2 is FQDESV (reference sequence). With 6 bases removed from V and 4 bases from J, the gap between germline ends came to 9 bases. The CDR3 has 12 residues. CDR3 residues: CASRLGGYGYTF. The CDR3 coding sequence is TGTGCCAGCAGGCTAGGGGGCTATGGCTACACCTTC.